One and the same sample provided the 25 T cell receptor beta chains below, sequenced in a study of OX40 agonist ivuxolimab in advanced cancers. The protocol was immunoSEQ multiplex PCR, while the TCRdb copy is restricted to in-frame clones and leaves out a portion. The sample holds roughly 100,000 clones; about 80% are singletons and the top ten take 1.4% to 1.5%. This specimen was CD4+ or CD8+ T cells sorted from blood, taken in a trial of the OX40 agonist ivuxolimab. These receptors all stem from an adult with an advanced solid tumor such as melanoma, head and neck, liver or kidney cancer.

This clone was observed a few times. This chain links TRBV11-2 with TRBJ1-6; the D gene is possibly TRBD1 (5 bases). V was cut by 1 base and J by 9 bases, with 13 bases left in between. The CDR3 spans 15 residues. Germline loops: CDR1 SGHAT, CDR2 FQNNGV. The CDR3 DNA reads TGTGCCAGCAGCTTAGTAGAGGGGTTCAGTTCACCCCTCCACTTT. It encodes CASSLVEGFSSPLHF.

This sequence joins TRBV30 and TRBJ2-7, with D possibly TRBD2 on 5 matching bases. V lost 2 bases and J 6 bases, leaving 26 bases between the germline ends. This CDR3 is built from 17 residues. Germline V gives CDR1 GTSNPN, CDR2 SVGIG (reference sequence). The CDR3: CAWSSQAAVARLSEQYF. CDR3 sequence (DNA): TGTGCCTGGAGTTCTCAGGCCGCCGTAGCGCGGCTTAGCGAGCAGTACTTC. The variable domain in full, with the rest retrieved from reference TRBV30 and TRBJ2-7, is SQTIHQWPATLVQPVGSPLSLECTVEGTSNPNLYWYRQAAGRGLQLLFYSVGIGQISSEVPQNLSASRPQDRQFILSSKKLLLSDSGFYLCAWSSQAAVARLSEQYFGPGTRLTVT.

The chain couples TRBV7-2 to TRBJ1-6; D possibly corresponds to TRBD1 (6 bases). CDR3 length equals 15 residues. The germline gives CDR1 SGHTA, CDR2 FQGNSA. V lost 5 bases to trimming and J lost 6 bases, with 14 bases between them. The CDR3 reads CASSRQLQGNSPLHF. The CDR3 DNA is TGTGCCAGCAGCCGTCAATTACAGGGTAATTCACCCCTCCACTTT.

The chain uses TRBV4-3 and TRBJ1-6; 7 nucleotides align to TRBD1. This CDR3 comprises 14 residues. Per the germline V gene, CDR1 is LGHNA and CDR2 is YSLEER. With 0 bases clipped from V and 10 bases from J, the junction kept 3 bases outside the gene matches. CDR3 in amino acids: CASSQDRGRSPLHF. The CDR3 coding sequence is TGCGCCAGCAGCCAAGATAGGGGGCGCTCACCCCTCCACTTT.

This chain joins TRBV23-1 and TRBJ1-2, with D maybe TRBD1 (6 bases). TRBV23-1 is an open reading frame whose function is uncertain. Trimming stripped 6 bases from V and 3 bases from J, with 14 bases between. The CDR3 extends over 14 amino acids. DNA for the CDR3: TGCGCCAGCAGCGGGACACCGAACCACTATGGCTACACCTTC. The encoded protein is CASSGTPNHYGYTF.

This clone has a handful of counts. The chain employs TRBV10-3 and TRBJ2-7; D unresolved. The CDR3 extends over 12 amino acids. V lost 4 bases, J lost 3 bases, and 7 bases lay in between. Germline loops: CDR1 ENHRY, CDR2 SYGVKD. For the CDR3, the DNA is TGTGCCATCAGTGGAAGTTACTACGAGCAGTACTTC. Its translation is CAISGSYYEQYF.

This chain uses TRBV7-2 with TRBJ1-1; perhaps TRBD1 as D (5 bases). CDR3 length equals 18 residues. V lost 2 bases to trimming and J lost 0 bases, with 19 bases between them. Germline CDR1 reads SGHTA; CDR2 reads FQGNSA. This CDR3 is CASSLIGDGMSMNTEAFF. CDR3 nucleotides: TGTGCCAGCAGCTTAATTGGGGACGGGATGAGCATGAACACTGAAGCTTTCTTT.

The DNA of the CDR3 is TGTGCCAGCTCACCGATACCGGGACAGAACTACGAGCAGTACTTC. Translation gives CASSPIPGQNYEQYF. This sequence joins TRBV18 and TRBJ2-7; 7 bases align to TRBD1. Germline V CDR1 and CDR2: KGHSH, LQKENI. CDR3 length: 15 residues. Trimming cost V 3 bases and J 3 bases; bases outside gene matches: 8.

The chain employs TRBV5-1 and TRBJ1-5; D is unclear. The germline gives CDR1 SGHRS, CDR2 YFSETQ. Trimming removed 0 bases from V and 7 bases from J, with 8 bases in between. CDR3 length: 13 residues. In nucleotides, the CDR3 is TGCGCCAGCAGCTTGGACAGACTACAGCCCCAGCATTTT. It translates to CASSLDRLQPQHF.

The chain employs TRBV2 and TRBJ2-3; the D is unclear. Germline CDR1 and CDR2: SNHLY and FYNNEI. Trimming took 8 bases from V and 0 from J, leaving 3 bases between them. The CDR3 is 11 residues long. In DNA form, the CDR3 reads TGTGCCAGCGAGAGCACAGATACGCAGTATTTT. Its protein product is CASESTDTQYF.

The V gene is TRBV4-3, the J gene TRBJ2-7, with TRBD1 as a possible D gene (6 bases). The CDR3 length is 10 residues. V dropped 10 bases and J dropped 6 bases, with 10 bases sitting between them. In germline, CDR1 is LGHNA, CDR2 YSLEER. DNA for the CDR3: TGCGCCATGGACAGTCTCGAGCAGTACTTC. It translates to CAMDSLEQYF.

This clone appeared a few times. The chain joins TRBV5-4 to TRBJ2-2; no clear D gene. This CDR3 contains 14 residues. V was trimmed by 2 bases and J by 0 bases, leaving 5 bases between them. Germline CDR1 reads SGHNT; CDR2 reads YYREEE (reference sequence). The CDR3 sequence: CASSLHSNTGELFF. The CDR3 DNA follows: TGTGCCAGCAGCTTACACTCGAACACCGGGGAGCTGTTTTTT.

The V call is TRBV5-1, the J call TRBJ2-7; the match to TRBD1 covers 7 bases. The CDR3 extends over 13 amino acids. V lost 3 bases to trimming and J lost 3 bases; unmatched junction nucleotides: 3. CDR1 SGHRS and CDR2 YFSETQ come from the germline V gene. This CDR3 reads CASSSGQNYEQYF. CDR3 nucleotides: TGCGCCAGCAGCTCGGGACAGAACTACGAGCAGTACTTC.

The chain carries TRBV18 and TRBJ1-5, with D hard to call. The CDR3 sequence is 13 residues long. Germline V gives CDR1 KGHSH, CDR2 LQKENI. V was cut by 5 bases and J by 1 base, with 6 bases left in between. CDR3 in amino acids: CASSAGSNQPQHF. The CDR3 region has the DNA TGTGCCAGCTCAGCCGGGAGCAATCAGCCCCAGCATTTT.

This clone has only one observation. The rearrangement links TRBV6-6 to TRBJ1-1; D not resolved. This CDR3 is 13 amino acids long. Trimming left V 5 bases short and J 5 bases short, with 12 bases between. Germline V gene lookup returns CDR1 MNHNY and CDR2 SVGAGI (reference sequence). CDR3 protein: CASSTSTGTEAFF. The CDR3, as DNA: TGTGCCAGCAGTACGTCCACGGGGACTGAAGCTTTCTTT.

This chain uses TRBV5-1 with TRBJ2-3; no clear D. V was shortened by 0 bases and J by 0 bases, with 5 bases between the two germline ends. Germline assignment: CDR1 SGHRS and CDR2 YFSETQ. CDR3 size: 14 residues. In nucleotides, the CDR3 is TGCGCCAGCAGCTTGGTTGTCAGCACAGATACGCAGTATTTT. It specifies CASSLVVSTDTQYF.

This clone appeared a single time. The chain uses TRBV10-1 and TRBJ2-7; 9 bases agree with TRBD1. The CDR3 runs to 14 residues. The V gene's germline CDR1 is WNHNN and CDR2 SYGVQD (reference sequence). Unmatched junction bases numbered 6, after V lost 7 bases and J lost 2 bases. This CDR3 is CASNPGTGTYEQYF. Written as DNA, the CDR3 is TGCGCCAGCAACCCCGGGACAGGGACCTACGAGCAGTACTTC.

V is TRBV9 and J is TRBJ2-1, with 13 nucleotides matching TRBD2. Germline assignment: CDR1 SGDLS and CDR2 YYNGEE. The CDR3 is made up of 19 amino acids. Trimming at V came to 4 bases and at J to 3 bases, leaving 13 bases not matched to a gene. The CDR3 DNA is TGTGCCAGCAGCTCAGGACTAGCGGGAGTTCGGGGGGGCTACAATGAGCAGTTCTTC. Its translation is CASSSGLAGVRGGYNEQFF.

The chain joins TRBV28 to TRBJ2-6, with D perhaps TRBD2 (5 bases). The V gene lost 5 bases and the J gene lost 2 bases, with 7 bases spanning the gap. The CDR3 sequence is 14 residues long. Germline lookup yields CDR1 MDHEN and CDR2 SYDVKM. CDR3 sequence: CASSRGPGANVLTF. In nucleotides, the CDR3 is TGTGCCAGCAGTCGGGGTCCTGGGGCCAACGTCCTGACTTTC.

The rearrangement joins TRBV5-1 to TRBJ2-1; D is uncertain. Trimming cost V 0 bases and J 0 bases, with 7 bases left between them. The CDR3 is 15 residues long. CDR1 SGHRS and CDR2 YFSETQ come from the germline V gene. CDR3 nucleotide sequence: TGCGCCAGCAGCTTGGACACGAGCTCCTACAATGAGCAGTTCTTC. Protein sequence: CASSLDTSSYNEQFF.

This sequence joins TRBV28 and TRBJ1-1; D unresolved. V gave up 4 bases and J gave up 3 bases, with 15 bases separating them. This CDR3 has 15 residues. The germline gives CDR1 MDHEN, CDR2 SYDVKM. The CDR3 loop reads CASSSPKGGHTEAFF. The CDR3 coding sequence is TGTGCCAGCAGTTCCCCTAAGGGAGGGCACACTGAAGCTTTCTTT.

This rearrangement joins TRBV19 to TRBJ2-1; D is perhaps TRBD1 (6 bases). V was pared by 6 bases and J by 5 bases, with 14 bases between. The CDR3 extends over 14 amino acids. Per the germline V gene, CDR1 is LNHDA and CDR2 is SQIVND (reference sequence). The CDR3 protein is CASRRDNLNNEQFF. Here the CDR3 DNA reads TGTGCCAGTAGACGGGACAACCTAAACAATGAGCAGTTCTTC.

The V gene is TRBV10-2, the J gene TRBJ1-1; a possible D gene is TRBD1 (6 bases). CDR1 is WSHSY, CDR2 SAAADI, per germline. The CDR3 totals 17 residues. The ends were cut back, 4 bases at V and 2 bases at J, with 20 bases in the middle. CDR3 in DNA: TGCGCCAGCAGTGGACGGGACACTAAGGGGCTTAACACTGAAGCTTTCTTT. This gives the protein CASSGRDTKGLNTEAFF.

CDR3 residues: CASSAPGQGVLTEAFF. The CDR3 DNA follows: TGTGCCAGCAGCGCTCCGGGGCAGGGGGTATTAACTGAAGCTTTCTTT. The V call is TRBV5-4, the J call TRBJ1-1; TRBD1 agrees at 7 bases. V lost 4 bases, J lost 5 bases, and 14 bases stayed unmatched. Germline assignment: CDR1 SGHNT and CDR2 YYREEE (reference sequence). The CDR3 covers 16 residues.

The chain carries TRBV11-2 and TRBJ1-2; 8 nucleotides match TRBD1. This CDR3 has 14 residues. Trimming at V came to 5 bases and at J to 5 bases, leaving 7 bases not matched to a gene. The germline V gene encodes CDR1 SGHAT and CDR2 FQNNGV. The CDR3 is CASSTGGIGYGYTF. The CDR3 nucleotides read TGTGCCAGCAGCACAGGGGGTATAGGTTATGGCTACACCTTC.